This TCR beta chain stems from a study of cytomegalovirus exposure and HLA in healthy donors. The study's findings and limits: The authors listed 150 to 200 TCR beta chains as cytomegalovirus-associated. An ancestry cluster, one associated with Asian ancestry, reportedly showed fewer N-insertions than the roughly 670-donor mean in a later analysis. Excluded were some V segments that proved indistinguishable, including TRBV6-2 and TRBV6-3.

The V and J ends lost 4 bases and 6 bases respectively, with 13 bases between them. CDR3 length: 13 amino acids. From germline, CDR1 is SGDLS and CDR2 YYNGEE. Use of 60 Vbeta and 13 Jbeta primers characterized the PCR. Assay: immunoSEQ multiplex PCR; the TCRdb copy retains only in-frame clones and omits some. The sample includes about 160,000 clones, 85% of them seen just once. With regard to this clone: Its specificity is not known.

The rearrangement links TRBV9 to TRBJ1-2; D unresolved. Sample: PBMCs. The TCR originated in a man younger than 30 in good health and CMV-seropositive. CDR3 protein: CASSPGAGDGYTF. The CDR3 bases are TGTGCCAGCAGCCCTGGAGCCGGGGATGGCTACACCTTC.